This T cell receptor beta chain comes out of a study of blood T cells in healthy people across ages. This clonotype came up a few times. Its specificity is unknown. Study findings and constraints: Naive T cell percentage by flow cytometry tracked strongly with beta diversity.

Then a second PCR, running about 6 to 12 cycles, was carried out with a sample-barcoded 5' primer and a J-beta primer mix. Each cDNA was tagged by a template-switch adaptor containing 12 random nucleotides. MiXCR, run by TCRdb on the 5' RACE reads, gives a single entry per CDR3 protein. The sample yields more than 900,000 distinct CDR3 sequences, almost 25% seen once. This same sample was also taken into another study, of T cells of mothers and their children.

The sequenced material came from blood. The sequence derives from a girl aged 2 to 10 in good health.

CDR3 bases: TGTGCCAGCAGACCAACAGGGAAGGGACAACCCCAGCATTTT. Encoded protein: CASRPTGKGQPQHF. The chain is built from TRBV28 and TRBJ1-5; weak D call: TRBD1 (6 bases). The CDR3 consists of 14 residues. From germline, CDR1 is MDHEN and CDR2 SYDVKM. V lost 6 bases and J lost 10, with 19 bases in between. The complete variable domain, with remaining parts taken from reference TRBV28 and TRBJ1-5, reads DVKVTQSSRYLVKRTGEKVFLECVQDMDHENMFWYRQDPGLGLRLIYFSYDVKMKEKGDIPEGYSVSREKKERFSLILESASTNQTSMYLCASRPTGKGQPQHFGDGTRLSIL.